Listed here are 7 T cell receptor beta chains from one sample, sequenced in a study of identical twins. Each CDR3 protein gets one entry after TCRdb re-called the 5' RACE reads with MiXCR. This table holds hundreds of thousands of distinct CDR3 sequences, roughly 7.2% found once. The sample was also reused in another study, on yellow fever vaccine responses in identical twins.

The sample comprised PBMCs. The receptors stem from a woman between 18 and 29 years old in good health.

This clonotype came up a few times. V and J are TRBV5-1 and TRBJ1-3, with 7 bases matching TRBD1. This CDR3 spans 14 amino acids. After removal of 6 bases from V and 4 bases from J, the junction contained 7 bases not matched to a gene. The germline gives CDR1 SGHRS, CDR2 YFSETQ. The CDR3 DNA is TGCGCCAGCACCGACTCGACAGGGGGAAACACCATATATTTT. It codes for CASTDSTGGNTIYF.

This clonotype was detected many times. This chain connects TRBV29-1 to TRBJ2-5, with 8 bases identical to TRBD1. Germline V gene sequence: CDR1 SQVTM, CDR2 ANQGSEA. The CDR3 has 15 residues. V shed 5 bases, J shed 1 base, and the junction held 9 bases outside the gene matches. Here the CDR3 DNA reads TGCAGCGTTCTAAAGGGGACAGGATTCCAAGAGACCCAGTACTTC. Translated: CSVLKGTGFQETQYF.

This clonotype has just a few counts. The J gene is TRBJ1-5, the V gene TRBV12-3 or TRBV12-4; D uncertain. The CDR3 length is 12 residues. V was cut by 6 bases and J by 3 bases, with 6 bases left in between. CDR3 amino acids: CASRLNNQPQHF. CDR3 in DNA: TGTGCCAGCAGACTTAACAATCAGCCCCAGCATTTT.

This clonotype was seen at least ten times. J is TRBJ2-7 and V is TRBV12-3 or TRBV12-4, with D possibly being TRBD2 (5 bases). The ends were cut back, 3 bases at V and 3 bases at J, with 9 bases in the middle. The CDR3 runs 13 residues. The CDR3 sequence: CASSLGAIYEQYV. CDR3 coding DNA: TGTGCCAGCAGTTTGGGAGCGATCTACGAGCAGTACGTC.

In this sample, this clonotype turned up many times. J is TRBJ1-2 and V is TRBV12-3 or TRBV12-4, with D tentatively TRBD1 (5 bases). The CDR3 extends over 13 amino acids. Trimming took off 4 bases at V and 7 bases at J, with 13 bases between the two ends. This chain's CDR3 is CASSSFGTPGYTF. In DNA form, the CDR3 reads TGTGCCAGCAGTTCTTTCGGGACCCCTGGCTACACCTTC.

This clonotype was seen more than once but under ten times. This chain's CDR3 is CASSPGTSDRNEQFF. CDR3 sequence (DNA): TGTGCCAGCTCACCGGGTACTAGCGATCGGAATGAGCAGTTCTTC. The chain uses TRBV18 and TRBJ2-1, with 7 bases that match TRBD2. Germline assignment: CDR1 KGHSH and CDR2 LQKENI. J lost 7 bases, V lost 3 bases, and 9 bases had no gene match. This CDR3 is 15 amino acids long.

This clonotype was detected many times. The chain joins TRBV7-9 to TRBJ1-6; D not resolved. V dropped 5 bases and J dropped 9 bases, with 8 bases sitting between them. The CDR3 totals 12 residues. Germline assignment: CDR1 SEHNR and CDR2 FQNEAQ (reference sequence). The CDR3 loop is CASSPWGSPLHF. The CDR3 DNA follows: TGTGCCAGCAGCCCATGGGGTTCACCCCTCCACTTT.